These T cell receptor beta chains were read from a single sample in a study of CD4 T cells in relation to SARS-CoV-2 and coronaviruses. The data were produced by immunoSEQ multiplex PCR, yet TCRdb's version contains in-frame clones alone and is incomplete. The sample holds tens of thousands of clones; about 95% are singletons and the top ten take 0.14%. Input material: naive CD4+ T cells from PBMCs. The receptors stem from a human donor in good health. The CDR3 runs from the conserved cysteine through the conserved F or W. Fields, in order: J gene, D gene, V gene, clone size, CDR3 protein, CDR3 DNA. The D gene is left open where the match is weak. Size tells how often a clone was seen (once, few, many) or the class of an expanded clone, and some rows leave it out.

>TRBJ2-3|NA|TRBV6-5|NA
CASSSRDNTDTQYF
TGTGCCAGCAGTAGCCGGGACAACACAGATACGCAGTATTTT
>TRBJ1-2|NA|TRBV28|NA
CASSSPPQEVYGYTF
TGTGCCAGCAGTTCCCCCCCTCAGGAGGTCTATGGCTACACCTTC
>TRBJ2-7|TRBD1|TRBV3-1/TRBV3-2|NA
CASSQEPGTGSYEQYF
TGTGCCAGCAGCCAAGAGCCGGGGACAGGGAGCTACGAGCAGTACTTC
>TRBJ2-3|TRBD2|TRBV3-1/TRBV3-2|NA
CASSHPGASGRGADTQYF
TGTGCCAGCAGCCATCCTGGGGCTAGCGGGAGAGGGGCAGATACGCAGTATTTT
>TRBJ2-7|NA|TRBV18|NA
CASSPPAGEGYEQYF
TGTGCCAGCTCACCGCCGGCAGGGGAGGGCTACGAGCAGTACTTC
>TRBJ1-1|NA|TRBV28|NA
CASSLTTENTEAFF
TGTGCCAGCAGTTTGACAACTGAGAACACTGAAGCTTTCTTT
>TRBJ1-1|NA|TRBV11-3|NA
CASSADIESEAFF
TGTGCCAGCAGCGCTGATATAGAGAGTGAAGCTTTCTTT
>TRBJ2-4|NA|TRBV11-2|NA
CASRRIREAKNIQYF
TGTGCCAGCCGCAGGATTCGAGAAGCCAAAAACATTCAGTACTTC
>TRBJ2-1|NA|TRBV6-5|NA
CASSLENSYNEQFF
TGTGCCAGCAGTCTAGAGAACTCCTACAATGAGCAGTTCTTC
>TRBJ2-5|TRBD2|TRBV5-1|NA
CASSRALAGDIGGTQYF
TGCGCCAGCAGTCGTGCACTAGCGGGAGATATTGGGGGGACCCAGTACTTC
>TRBJ2-7|TRBD2|TRBV5-1|NA
CASSFNFPGTSAYYEQYF
TGCGCCAGCAGCTTTAATTTCCCCGGGACTAGCGCATACTACGAGCAGTACTTC
>TRBJ2-3|TRBD2|TRBV29-1|NA
CSALGGGTTDTQYF
TGCAGCGCCCTTGGGGGGGGAACCACAGATACGCAGTATTTT
>TRBJ2-7|TRBD1|TRBV6-5|once
CASRIGTGTYEQYF
TGTGCCAGCAGAATCGGGACAGGCACCTACGAGCAGTACTTC
>TRBJ1-1|NA|TRBV30|once
CALKAGATEAFF
TGTGCGTTGAAGGCAGGGGCCACTGAAGCTTTCTTT
>TRBJ2-7|TRBD1|TRBV27|NA
CASSLSTWTGGPYEQYF
TGTGCCAGCAGTTTGTCGACCTGGACAGGGGGACCCTACGAGCAGTACTTC
>TRBJ2-1|NA|TRBV24-1|NA
CATSRGNEQFF
TGTGCCACCAGCAGGGGCAATGAGCAGTTCTTC
>TRBJ2-6|NA|TRBV7-6|NA
CASSTRESISGANVLTF
TGTGCCAGCAGCACCAGGGAGAGCATCTCTGGGGCCAACGTCCTGACTTTC
>TRBJ2-1|TRBD2|TRBV6-5|NA
CASRPGLIHNEQFF
TGTGCCAGCAGACCGGGACTAATCCACAATGAGCAGTTCTTC
>TRBJ2-3|NA|TRBV3-1/TRBV3-2|NA
CASSHGGADTQYF
TGTGCCAGCAGCCATGGGGGCGCAGATACGCAGTATTTT
>TRBJ1-6|NA|TRBV6-6|NA
CASSRDTSSYNSPLHF
TGTGCCAGCAGTCGGGACACCAGCTCCTATAATTCACCCCTCCACTTT
>TRBJ1-1|NA|TRBV28|NA
CASSPPGTEAFF
TGTGCCAGCAGTCCGCCGGGCACTGAAGCTTTCTTT
>TRBJ1-4|NA|TRBV28|NA
CASRPAQSNEKLFF
TGTGCCAGCAGACCGGCGCAGTCTAATGAAAAACTGTTTTTT
>TRBJ2-1|NA|TRBV12-5|NA
CASGWGEGEQFF
TGTGCTAGTGGTTGGGGAGAGGGAGAGCAGTTCTTC
>TRBJ1-1|TRBD1|TRBV30|NA
CAWSAGTVNTEAFF
TGTGCCTGGAGTGCCGGGACAGTGAACACTGAAGCTTTCTTT
>TRBJ2-7|TRBD2|TRBV9|NA
CASSKGTTEQYF
TGTGCCAGCAGCAAAGGGACTACCGAGCAGTACTTC
>TRBJ2-5|NA|TRBV9|NA
CASSVKGGLQETQYF
TGTGCCAGCAGCGTGAAGGGGGGACTCCAAGAGACCCAGTACTTC
>TRBJ2-2|NA|TRBV3-1/TRBV3-2|NA
CASSQDRVANTGELFF
TGTGCCAGCAGCCAAGATAGAGTTGCGAACACCGGGGAGCTGTTTTTT
>TRBJ1-2|NA|TRBV6-5|once
CASRLDGNYGYTF
TGTGCCAGCAGACTCGACGGAAACTATGGCTACACCTTC
>TRBJ2-7|TRBD2|TRBV13|NA
CASSLAGGYEQYF
TGTGCCAGCAGCTTAGCGGGAGGGTACGAGCAGTACTTC
>TRBJ1-5|NA|TRBV4-1|NA
CASSQEGQIYQPQHF
TGCGCCAGCAGCCAAGAAGGCCAGATTTATCAGCCCCAGCATTTT
>TRBJ2-7|NA|TRBV5-4|NA
CASSLAMGQPYEQYF
TGTGCCAGCAGCTTGGCCATGGGGCAGCCCTACGAGCAGTACTTC
>TRBJ1-1|NA|TRBV3-1/TRBV3-2|NA
CASSLTGNTEAFF
TGTGCCAGCAGCCTAACAGGTAACACTGAAGCTTTCTTT
>TRBJ1-1|NA|TRBV28|once
CASWSPRGRVRTEAFF
TGTGCCAGCTGGTCCCCCCGAGGGAGGGTACGGACTGAAGCTTTCTTT
>TRBJ1-5|NA|TRBV6-5|NA
CATARGDSNNQPQHF
TGTGCCACCGCGCGGGGAGACAGTAACAATCAGCCCCAGCATTTT
>TRBJ1-2|NA|TRBV15|NA
CATSRAVNYGYTF
TGTGCCACCAGCAGAGCAGTAAACTATGGCTACACCTTC
>TRBJ2-7|NA|TRBV19|NA
CASSIEPAGNWAEQYF
TGTGCCAGTAGTATAGAACCGGCAGGGAACTGGGCCGAGCAGTACTTC
>TRBJ1-4|NA|TRBV7-2|NA
CASSLEPGSYEKLFF
TGTGCCAGCAGCTTAGAGCCAGGCTCCTATGAAAAACTGTTTTTT
>TRBJ2-1|TRBD2|TRBV18|NA
CASSPGLAGGPSYNEQFF
TGTGCCAGCTCACCCGGACTAGCGGGAGGCCCCTCCTACAATGAGCAGTTCTTC
>TRBJ2-3|TRBD2|TRBV5-1|NA
CASSIGTSGSTDTQYF
TGCGCCAGCAGCATAGGGACTAGCGGAAGCACAGATACGCAGTATTTT
>TRBJ1-1|NA|TRBV20-1|NA
CSASSNTEAFF
TGCAGTGCTAGTTCGAACACTGAAGCTTTCTTT
>TRBJ2-7|TRBD1|TRBV3-1/TRBV3-2|NA
CASSPGTGNLEQYF
TGTGCCAGCAGCCCCGGGACAGGGAATCTCGAGCAGTACTTC
>TRBJ2-3|TRBD1|TRBV9|NA
CASSAVRTGGTDTQYF
TGTGCCAGCAGCGCCGTTAGGACAGGGGGCACAGATACGCAGTATTTT
>TRBJ2-3|NA|TRBV24-1|NA
CATSDGPGTDTQYF
TGTGCCACCAGTGACGGCCCCGGCACAGATACGCAGTATTTT
>TRBJ1-3|NA|TRBV28|NA
CATSGNTIYF
TGTGCCACCTCTGGAAACACCATATATTTT
>TRBJ1-1|NA|TRBV7-2|once
CASSLGRNTEAFF
TGTGCCAGCAGCTTAGGAAGAAACACTGAAGCTTTCTTT
>TRBJ1-2|TRBD1|TRBV7-9|NA
CASSARTGGAYGYTF
TGTGCCAGCAGCGCCCGGACAGGGGGCGCATATGGCTACACCTTC
>TRBJ2-3|NA|TRBV12-3/TRBV12-4|NA
CASTLLSTDTQYF
TGTGCCAGCACCCTGTTAAGCACAGATACGCAGTATTTT
>TRBJ2-5|TRBD2|TRBV28|NA
CASSKPGLAGGQETQYF
TGTGCCAGCAGCAAACCAGGACTAGCGGGAGGACAAGAGACCCAGTACTTC
>TRBJ2-3|NA|TRBV6-5|NA
CASSYGRPTSTDTQYF
TGTGCCAGCAGTTACGGCAGGCCAACTAGCACAGATACGCAGTATTTT
>TRBJ1-4|NA|TRBV9|NA
CASSTRQVATNEKLFF
TGTGCCAGCAGCACCAGACAGGTCGCAACTAATGAAAAACTGTTTTTT
>TRBJ2-1|NA|TRBV2|NA
CASSLQGSYNEQFF
TGTGCCAGCAGTTTACAGGGTTCCTACAATGAGCAGTTCTTC
>TRBJ2-1|NA|TRBV27|once
CASSISRPPNEEFF
TGTGCCAGCTCTATAAGTAGACCTCCCAATGAGGAGTTCTTC
>TRBJ2-1|TRBD2|TRBV5-4|NA
CASSLTVLAGESHEQFF
TGTGCCAGCAGCTTGACCGTACTAGCGGGAGAGTCCCATGAGCAGTTCTTC
>TRBJ2-3|TRBD2|TRBV6-1|NA
CASSESFGGSPDTQYF
TGTGCCAGCAGTGAAAGCTTCGGCGGGAGCCCAGATACGCAGTATTTT
>TRBJ2-7|TRBD1|TRBV2|NA
CASSRDRGDEQYF
TGTGCCAGCAGCCGGGACAGGGGTGACGAGCAGTACTTC
>TRBJ2-2|NA|TRBV20-1|NA
CSASWQESGELFF
TGCAGTGCTAGTTGGCAGGAAAGCGGGGAGCTGTTTTTT
>TRBJ2-7|NA|TRBV2|NA
CASRATGSSYEQYF
TGTGCCAGCAGGGCGACGGGGAGCTCCTACGAGCAGTACTTC
>TRBJ1-2|TRBD1|TRBV28|NA
CASSLAGGIGYTF
TGTGCCAGCAGTTTGGCAGGGGGTATTGGCTACACCTTC
>TRBJ2-5|NA|TRBV6-6|NA
CASSYSAIGAETQYF
TGTGCCAGCAGTTACTCCGCGATTGGGGCGGAGACCCAGTACTTC
>TRBJ2-3|TRBD2|TRBV27|NA
CASTKAGGRALGTDTQYF
TGTGCCAGCACGAAGGCCGGCGGGAGGGCCTTAGGCACAGATACGCAGTATTTT